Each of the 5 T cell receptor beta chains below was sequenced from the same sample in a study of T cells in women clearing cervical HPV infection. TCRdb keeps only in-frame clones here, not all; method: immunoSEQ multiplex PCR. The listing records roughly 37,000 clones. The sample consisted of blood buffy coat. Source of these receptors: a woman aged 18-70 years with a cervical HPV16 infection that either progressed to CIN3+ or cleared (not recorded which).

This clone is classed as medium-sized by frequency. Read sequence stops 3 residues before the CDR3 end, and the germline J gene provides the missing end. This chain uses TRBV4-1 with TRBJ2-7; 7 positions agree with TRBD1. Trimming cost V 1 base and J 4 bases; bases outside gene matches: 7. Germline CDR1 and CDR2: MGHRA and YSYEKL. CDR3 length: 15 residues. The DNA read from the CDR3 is TGCGCCAGCAGCCAAGGGGTCAGGGGACAGTACGAG. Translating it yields CASSQGVRGQYE. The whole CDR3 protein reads CASSQGVRGQYEQYF.

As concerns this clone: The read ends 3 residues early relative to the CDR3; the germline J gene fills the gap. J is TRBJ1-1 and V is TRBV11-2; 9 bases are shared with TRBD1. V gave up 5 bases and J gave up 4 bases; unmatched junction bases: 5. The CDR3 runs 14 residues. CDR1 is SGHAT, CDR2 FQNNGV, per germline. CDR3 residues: CASSLQGATTEAFF. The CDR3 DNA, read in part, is TGTGCCAGCAGCCTACAGGGGGCTACCACTGAA.

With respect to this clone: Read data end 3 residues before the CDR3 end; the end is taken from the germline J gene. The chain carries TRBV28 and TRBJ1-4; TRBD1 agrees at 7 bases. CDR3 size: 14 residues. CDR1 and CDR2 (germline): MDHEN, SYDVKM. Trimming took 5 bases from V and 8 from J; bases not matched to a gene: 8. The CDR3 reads CASSQTGVYEKLFF. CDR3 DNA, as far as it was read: TGTGCCAGCAGTCAAACAGGGGTTTACGAAAAA.

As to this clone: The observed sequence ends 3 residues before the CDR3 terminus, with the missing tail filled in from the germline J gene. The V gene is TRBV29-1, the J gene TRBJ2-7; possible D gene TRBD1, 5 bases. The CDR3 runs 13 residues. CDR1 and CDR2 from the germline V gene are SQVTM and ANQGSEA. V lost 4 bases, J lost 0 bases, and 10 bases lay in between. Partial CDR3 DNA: TGCAGCGTTGTTAAGGGGAACTCCTACGAG. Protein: CSVVKGNSYE. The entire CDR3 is CSVVKGNSYEQYF.

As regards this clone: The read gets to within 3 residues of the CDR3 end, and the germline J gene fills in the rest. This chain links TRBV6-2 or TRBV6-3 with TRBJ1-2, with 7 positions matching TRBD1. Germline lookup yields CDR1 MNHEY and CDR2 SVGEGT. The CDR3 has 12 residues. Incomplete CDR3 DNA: TGTGCCAGCAACAGGGGTACCTACGAC. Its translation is CASNRGTYD. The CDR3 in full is CASNRGTYDYTF.